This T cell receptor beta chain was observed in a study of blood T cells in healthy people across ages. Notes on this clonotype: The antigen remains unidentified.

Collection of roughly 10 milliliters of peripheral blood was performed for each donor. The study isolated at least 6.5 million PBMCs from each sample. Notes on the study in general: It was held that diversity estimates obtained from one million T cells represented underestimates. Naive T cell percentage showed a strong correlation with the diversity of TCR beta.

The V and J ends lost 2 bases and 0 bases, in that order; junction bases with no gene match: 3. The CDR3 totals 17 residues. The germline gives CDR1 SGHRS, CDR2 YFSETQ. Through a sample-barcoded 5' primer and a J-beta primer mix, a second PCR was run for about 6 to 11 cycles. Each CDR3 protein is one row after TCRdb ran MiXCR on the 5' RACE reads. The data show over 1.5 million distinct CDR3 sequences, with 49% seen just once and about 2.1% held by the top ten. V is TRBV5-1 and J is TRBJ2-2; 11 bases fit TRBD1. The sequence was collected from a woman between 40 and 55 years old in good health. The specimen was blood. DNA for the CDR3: TGCGCCAGCAGCTTCCGGGACAGGGGGGCGAACACCGGGGAGCTGTTTTTT. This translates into CASSFRDRGANTGELFF.